The 26 T cell receptor beta chains in this list originate from one sample, sequenced in a study of blood T cell repertoires in COVID-19. Only in-frame clones appear in the TCRdb table, and some are missing; sequencing was by immunoSEQ multiplex PCR. The sample lists some 100,000 clones; roughly 90% were seen once. The specimen was peripheral blood. Receptors originate from an older woman with acute or convalescent COVID-19.

V is TRBV5-1 and J is TRBJ1-1, with D maybe TRBD1 (6 bases). The CDR3 runs to 14 residues. CDR1 and CDR2 from the germline V gene are SGHRS and YFSETQ. V was clipped by 6 bases and J by 1 base, with 13 bases between them. The DNA for the CDR3 is TGCGCCAGCAAGGTGGCAGGGGCGAACACTGAAGCTTTCTTT. It codes for CASKVAGANTEAFF.

The chain has TRBV27 and TRBJ1-1; D call uncertain. V lost 1 base and J lost 0, with 6 bases in between. The germline V gene encodes CDR1 MNHEY and CDR2 SMNVEV (reference sequence). The CDR3 sequence is 14 residues long. For the CDR3, the DNA is TGTGCCAGCAGTTTATTGGCTGTGAACACTGAAGCTTTCTTT. As protein: CASSLLAVNTEAFF.

The chain uses TRBV6-1 and TRBJ2-1; no clear D. This CDR3 contains 14 residues. Germline CDR1 is MNHNS and CDR2 is SASEGT. Trimming shortened V by 0 bases and J by 10 bases, and 13 bases separated the two germline ends. CDR3 amino acids: CASSEAPRGMEQFF. CDR3 DNA: TGTGCCAGCAGTGAAGCCCCTCGAGGCATGGAGCAGTTCTTC.

The DNA for the CDR3 is TGTGCCAGCAGTGACTCGACTGGCGCCAGGGGCAACTCGGTAGTTAGCGGCTACACCTTC. Translated: CASSDSTGARGNSVVSGYTF. V and J are TRBV6-4 and TRBJ1-2, with TRBD1 as a possible D gene (6 bases). The ends were cut back, 0 bases at V and 8 bases at J, with 31 bases in the middle. CDR3 length: 20 amino acids. CDR1 is MRHNA, CDR2 SNTAGT, per germline.

This chain connects TRBV6-1 to TRBJ2-5; 10 nucleotides match TRBD2. CDR1 and CDR2 (germline): MNHNS, SASEGT. The CDR3 is 18 residues long. Losses at the gene ends were 0 bases for V and 3 bases for J; bases not matched to a gene: 10. CDR3 in DNA: TGTGCCAGCAGTGAAGCGATCATTTCTAGCGGGAGTGAAGAGACCCAGTACTTC. Its protein is CASSEAIISSGSEETQYF.

V and J are TRBV27 and TRBJ1-5, with 7 nucleotides matching TRBD1. The CDR3 consists of 14 residues. Germline-derived CDR1 and CDR2 are MNHEY and SMNVEV (reference sequence). V shed 3 bases and J 7 bases; nucleotides not matched to a gene: 6. The CDR3 protein is CASSLEGAWQPQHF. Written as DNA, the CDR3 is TGTGCCAGCAGTTTGGAGGGGGCCTGGCAGCCCCAGCATTTT.

The chain recombines TRBV5-1 with TRBJ2-3; TRBD2 matches 7 bases. The CDR3 spans 15 residues. V dropped 7 bases and J dropped 2; count of bases not matched to a gene: 10. Germline V CDR1 and CDR2: SGHRS, YFSETQ. The CDR3 region has the DNA TGCGCCAGCCAACTGGGGCGGGAGAACACAGATACGCAGTATTTT. Encoded protein: CASQLGRENTDTQYF.

The V gene is TRBV19, the J gene TRBJ2-1, with 9 bases aligning to TRBD1. This CDR3 contains 14 residues. After removal of 6 bases from V and 4 bases from J, the junction contained 4 bases not matched to a gene. CDR1 LNHDA and CDR2 SQIVND come from the germline V gene (reference sequence). Here the CDR3 reads CASRTGGGYNEQFF. For the CDR3, the DNA is TGTGCCAGTAGGACAGGGGGGGGGTACAATGAGCAGTTCTTC. Full variable domain (missing parts from reference TRBV19 and TRBJ2-1): DGGITQSPKYLFRKEGQNVTLSCEQNLNHDAMYWYRQDPGQGLRLIYYSQIVNDFQKGDIAEGYSVSREKKESFPLTVTSAQKNPTAFYLCASRTGGGYNEQFFGPGTRLTVL.

This clone was detected once. The chain uses TRBV6-5 and TRBJ2-3; D possibly corresponds to TRBD2 (6 bases). V was clipped by 7 bases and J by 6 bases, with 14 bases between them. Germline CDR1 MNHEY, CDR2 SVGAGI. The length of the CDR3 is 13 residues. Here the CDR3 DNA reads TGTGCCAGCACTCAGGACGGAGGGGATACGCAGTATTTT. Translating it yields CASTQDGGDTQYF.

This clone was seen only once. This chain uses TRBV3-1 (or the pseudogene TRBV3-2) with TRBJ2-2, with 7 positions matching TRBD1. The CDR3 loop spans 16 amino acids. Germline CDR1 reads LGHDT; CDR2 reads YNNKEL (reference sequence). Trimming took 0 bases from V and 7 from J; bases not matched to a gene: 8. The DNA for the CDR3 is TGTGCCAGCAGCCAAGACACGCCCCAGGGGGTCGGGGAGCTGTTTTTT. Its protein product is CASSQDTPQGVGELFF.

There are a few counts of this clone. The chain couples TRBV19 to TRBJ1-1; possible D gene TRBD1, 5 bases. The CDR3 has 15 amino acids. The V end lost 6 bases, the J end lost 4 bases, and 18 bases lay between the germline ends. In germline, CDR1 is LNHDA, CDR2 SQIVND (reference sequence). CDR3 in amino acids: CASRERGGRFTEAFF. Here the CDR3 DNA reads TGTGCCAGTAGGGAAAGGGGTGGTCGTTTCACTGAAGCTTTCTTT.

For this clone: This specimen includes other DNA sequences encoding the same CDR3. V and J are TRBV12-3 or TRBV12-4 and TRBJ1-1, with a weak D call TRBD1 (6 bases). Trimming removed 5 bases from V and 2 bases from J, with 9 bases in between. This CDR3 region has 13 residues. The CDR3 is CASSLTGNTEAFF. CDR3 nucleotide sequence: TGTGCCAGCAGTCTGACAGGAAACACTGAAGCTTTCTTT.

The rearrangement links TRBV5-1 to TRBJ2-5, with a weak D call TRBD1 (6 bases). Deletions cut 4 bases from V and 2 bases from J, with 15 bases between. Germline lookup yields CDR1 SGHRS and CDR2 YFSETQ. The CDR3 totals 15 residues. Here the CDR3 reads CASSRPTGIQETQYF. The CDR3 bases are TGCGCCAGCAGCCGGCCGACAGGTATACAAGAGACCCAGTACTTC.

The J gene is TRBJ2-5, the V gene TRBV20-1; no reliable D call. The CDR3 is made up of 9 amino acids. Germline assignment: CDR1 DFQATT and CDR2 SNEGSKA (reference sequence). Between the trimmed V and J ends, which lost 8 bases and 7 bases, there was a span of 8 bases. The CDR3 protein is CSPGGTQYF. As DNA, the CDR3 is TGCAGTCCCGGCGGGACCCAGTACTTC.

The chain recombines TRBV27 with TRBJ1-2, with 10 bases aligning to TRBD1. The junction had 7 bases not matched to a gene; V was cut back by 0 bases and J by 6 bases. Germline-derived CDR1 and CDR2 are MNHEY and SMNVEV (reference sequence). CDR3 length equals 16 residues. CDR3 DNA sequence: TGTGCCAGCAGTTTATCGGGGACAGGGGCAAATCATGGCTACACCTTC. This encodes CASSLSGTGANHGYTF.

This chain links TRBV27 with TRBJ1-5, with D tentatively TRBD1 (6 bases). V was clipped by 2 bases and J by 2 bases, with 19 bases between them. The CDR3 consists of 18 residues. Germline lookup yields CDR1 MNHEY and CDR2 SMNVEV (reference sequence). CDR3 in DNA: TGTGCCAGCAGTTTACGGGGAATCGCGGGGGGCCGCAATCAGCCCCAGCATTTT. Its protein is CASSLRGIAGGRNQPQHF.

This chain links TRBV7-8 with TRBJ2-2, with 7 bases fitting TRBD1. V shed 1 base and J 4 bases; nucleotides not matched to a gene: 6. The CDR3 extends over 16 amino acids. The V gene's germline CDR1 is SGHVS and CDR2 FQNEAQ. DNA of the CDR3: TGTGCCAGCAGCTTAGGAGGGGGCTTTATCACCGGGGAGCTGTTTTTT. It yields the protein CASSLGGGFITGELFF.

This clone was counted between two and nine times. The genes are TRBV10-1 and TRBJ2-7; TRBD1 matches at 9 bases. V dropped 6 bases and J dropped 3; count of bases not matched to a gene: 3. CDR1 and CDR2 from the germline V gene are WNHNN and SYGVQD (reference sequence). The CDR3 has 13 residues. The CDR3 nucleotides are TGCGCCAGCAGAAGGGGACAGGGCTACGAGCAGTACTTC. Translating it yields CASRRGQGYEQYF.

This clone was seen once. The chain recombines TRBV3-1 (or the pseudogene TRBV3-2) with TRBJ2-2, with D possibly TRBD2 on 6 matching bases. The ends were cut back, 4 bases at V and 6 bases at J, with 9 bases in the middle. In germline, CDR1 is LGHDT, CDR2 YNNKEL (reference sequence). The length of the CDR3 is 13 residues. The CDR3 coding sequence is TGTGCCAGCAGCCGGGCGGGGTCCGGGGAGCTGTTTTTT. Its translation is CASSRAGSGELFF.

The chain recombines TRBV24-1 with TRBJ2-1; 8 nucleotides line up with TRBD2. The CDR3 totals 16 residues. Trimming took 1 base from V and 2 from J; bases not matched to a gene: 3. The germline V gene encodes CDR1 KGHDR and CDR2 SFDVKD. The CDR3 nucleotides read TGTGCCACCAGTGATTTACTAGCGGCGACCTACAATGAGCAGTTCTTC. Protein sequence: CATSDLLAATYNEQFF.

This chain joins TRBV30 and TRBJ1-6, with TRBD1 as a possible D gene (6 bases). The CDR3 spans 15 residues. Germline V CDR1 and CDR2: GTSNPN, SVGIG (reference sequence). Trimming stripped 3 bases from V and 6 bases from J, with 15 bases between. The CDR3 DNA sequence: TGTGCCTGGAGACCCACAGGGAATGGTAATTCACCCCTCCACTTT. It translates to CAWRPTGNGNSPLHF.

V and J are TRBV2 and TRBJ2-6, with TRBD2 identical over 11 bases. V was clipped by 6 bases and J by 1 base; unmatched bases: 5. The V gene's germline CDR1 is SNHLY and CDR2 FYNNEI. This CDR3 comprises 17 residues. Written as DNA, the CDR3 is TGTGCCAGCAGAAGGGGACTAGCGGCGTCTGGGGCCAACGTCCTGACTTTC. This encodes CASRRGLAASGANVLTF.

J is TRBJ2-5 and V is TRBV21-1; TRBD1, the table's D call, was not compared with the DNA. TRBV21-1 is a documented pseudogene. The CDR3 runs to 17 residues. CDR3 loop: CASSLALDRGQEETQYF. The CDR3, as DNA: TGTGCCAGCAGCCTAGCCTTGGACAGGGGGCAAGAAGAGACCCAGTACTTC.

V is TRBV11-2 and J is TRBJ2-7; TRBD1 matches 7 bases. Losses at the gene ends were 5 bases for V and 2 bases for J; bases not matched to a gene: 3. The CDR3 extends over 13 amino acids. Germline CDR1 reads SGHAT; CDR2 reads FQNNGV. CDR3 sequence: CASSPGQAYEQYF. CDR3 DNA sequence: TGTGCCAGCAGCCCAGGACAGGCCTACGAGCAGTACTTC.

V gene TRBV19 combines with J gene TRBJ2-2; 9 bases map to TRBD2. This CDR3 is 15 amino acids long. CDR1 LNHDA and CDR2 SQIVND come from the germline V gene (reference sequence). J gave up 7 bases and V 7 bases, and 10 bases lay outside the gene matches. The CDR3 DNA sequence: TGTGCCAGTATAAGGCGGGGGGGCGATGGCGGGGAGCTGTTTTTT. Protein sequence: CASIRRGGDGGELFF.

V gene TRBV7-9 combines with J gene TRBJ1-1; maybe TRBD1 (6 bases). This CDR3 region has 15 residues. V was trimmed by 5 bases and J by 4 bases, leaving 17 bases between them. Germline lookup yields CDR1 SEHNR and CDR2 FQNEAQ (reference sequence). As DNA, the CDR3 is TGTGCCAGCAGCCCCCAGTTGGGGGCGACCACTGAAGCTTTCTTT. It translates to CASSPQLGATTEAFF.